This entry features one T cell receptor (beta chain) sequence. The antigen is not known. Samples underwent the assay at deep level. Profiling relied on immunoSEQ multiplex PCR, and the TCRdb table lists in-frame clones only, not all of them. The data hold about 2 million clones, with 95% observed a single time. These data belong to a study of shared clonotypes between healthy human individuals. Overall study results and limits: Clonotype sharing among donors was thought likely to change with sequencing depth.

Trimming shortened V by 3 bases and J by 5 bases, and 14 bases separated the two germline ends. The CDR3 sequence is 14 residues long. Germline V gene lookup returns CDR1 KGHSH and CDR2 LQKENI. The receptor was derived from a man aged 18 to 30 in good health. The sequenced sample was naive CD4+ T cells sorted from blood. The subset was: CD45RA+ positively selected. The V and J genes are TRBV18 and TRBJ2-7; tentative D call: TRBD1 (7 bases). The CDR3 DNA reads as TGTGCCAGCTCACCGGGGGGACAGAACCACGAGCAGTACTTC. Translation gives CASSPGGQNHEQYF.